The 8 T cell receptor beta chains listed next were all sequenced from one sample in a study of shared clonotypes between healthy human individuals. Sequencing used immunoSEQ multiplex PCR; TCRdb keeps in-frame clones, though not all of them. The data show about 690,000 clones, with roughly 88% seen just once and about 34% held by the top ten. The specimen was memory CD8+ T cells from PBMCs. As to subset: CD45RO+ cells pooled with CCR7-negative TemRA cells. These TCRs come from a man between 18 and 35 years old in good health. Some clones in this sample may be carry-over from other donors' samples.

The V call is TRBV2, the J call TRBJ1-5; tentatively, D is TRBD1 (6 bases). The CDR3 runs 15 residues. Germline lookup yields CDR1 SNHLY and CDR2 FYNNEI. Trimming cost V 6 bases and J 5 bases, with 17 bases left between them. The CDR3 region has the DNA TGTGCCAGCAGCACTGGAGTCAGGGGTCATCAGCCCCAGCATTTT. This gives the protein CASSTGVRGHQPQHF.

This clone was picked up one time. Here the CDR3 DNA reads TGTGCCACCAGCAGAGATCTCGGTTTACTAGCAGGACCTTACGATACGCAGTATTTT. This translates into CATSRDLGLLAGPYDTQYF. The chain combines TRBV15 with TRBJ2-3; a weak D match, TRBD2 (6 bases). The CDR3 spans 19 residues. Trimming cost V 0 bases and J 6 bases, with 25 bases left between them. Germline-derived CDR1 and CDR2 are LNHNV and YYDKDF (reference sequence).

CDR3 amino acids: CASSLEARESYEQYF. CDR3 DNA: TGTGCCAGCAGCTTGGAGGCCAGGGAATCCTACGAGCAGTACTTC. The V and J genes are TRBV5-5 and TRBJ2-7; the D gene is possibly TRBD1 (5 bases). The CDR3 contains 15 residues. Trimming removed 0 bases at V and 1 base at J, with 11 bases between. CDR1 SGHKS and CDR2 YYEKEE come from the germline V gene (reference sequence).

The V gene is TRBV29-1, the J gene TRBJ2-1; D remains unclear. Germline CDR1 SQVTM, CDR2 ANQGSEA. Trimming removed 6 bases from V and 6 bases from J, with 9 bases in between. This CDR3 spans 11 amino acids. The CDR3 spells CSVAAPNEQFF. As DNA, the CDR3 is TGCAGCGTCGCCGCCCCCAATGAGCAGTTCTTC.

The V gene is TRBV4-1, the J gene TRBJ1-6, with D hard to call. The V gene lost 4 bases and the J gene lost 6 bases, with 7 bases spanning the gap. Germline CDR1 and CDR2: MGHRA and YSYEKL. CDR3 length: 13 residues. This chain's CDR3 is CASSPIPNSPLHF. The DNA for the CDR3 is TGCGCCAGCAGCCCAATCCCTAATTCACCCCTCCACTTT.

The chain has TRBV27 and TRBJ2-7, with 9 bases aligning to TRBD1. This CDR3 has 16 residues. V shed 4 bases and J 6 bases; nucleotides not matched to a gene: 13. Germline loops: CDR1 MNHEY, CDR2 SMNVEV (reference sequence). In DNA, the CDR3 is TGTGCCAGCAGTTGGGGGTGGGGGACAGGGACCGCCGAGCAGTACTTC. It specifies CASSWGWGTGTAEQYF.

The V gene is TRBV7-8, the J gene TRBJ2-1; TRBD1 is a possible D gene (6 bases). V lost 6 bases and J lost 9, with 21 bases in between. The CDR3 covers 15 residues. Germline V gives CDR1 SGHVS, CDR2 FQNEAQ. For the CDR3, the DNA is TGTGCCAGCAGAAAGCCGGGACACCCCGCCAGTGAGCAGTTCTTC. Translation: CASRKPGHPASEQFF.

V usage is TRBV9 and J usage is TRBJ2-3; maybe TRBD2 (5 bases). V was pared by 0 bases and J by 2 bases, with 10 bases between. The CDR3 is made up of 15 amino acids. Per germline, CDR1 SGDLS and CDR2 YYNGEE. CDR3 sequence (DNA): TGTGCCAGCAGCGTAGGAGGGCAGCACACAGATACGCAGTATTTT. Translated: CASSVGGQHTDTQYF. Combining the CDR3 with reference TRBV9 and TRBJ2-3 gives the whole variable domain DSGVTQTPKHLITATGQRVTLRCSPRSGDLSVYWYQQSLDQGLQFLIQYYNGEERAKGNILERFSAQQFPDLHSELNLSSLELGDSALYFCASSVGGQHTDTQYFGPGTRLTVL.